A selection of T cell receptor beta chains follows, all from one sample in a study of siplizumab effects on memory and regulatory T cells. Repertoires were generated with immunoSEQ multiplex PCR, while TCRdb's copy carries only in-frame clones and drops some. The data show 87,000 or so clones, about 90% seen once. The sample was CD4+ T cells sorted from blood. These receptors were taken from a human donor in good health. Both conserved end residues are part of each CDR3. A D gene is named only where the DNA matches it firmly. Only part of the rows carry a size: once, few, many, or a class if the clone is expanded.

clone size: .; J gene: TRBJ2-2; V gene: TRBV5-6; D gene: .; CDR3 DNA: TGTGCCAGCAGCTTGGATGTGGAGCTGTTTTTT; CDR3 protein: CASSLDVELFF
clone size: .; J gene: TRBJ1-1; V gene: TRBV2; D gene: .; CDR3 DNA: TGTGCCAGCAGTGTACAAGGTACCACTGAAGCTTTCTTT; CDR3 protein: CASSVQGTTEAFF
clone size: .; J gene: TRBJ2-5; V gene: TRBV5-8; D gene: .; CDR3 DNA: TGTGCCAGCAGCTTGGGAACAGGCTGGGAGACCCAGTACTTC; CDR3 protein: CASSLGTGWETQYF
clone size: .; J gene: TRBJ2-1; V gene: TRBV4-2; D gene: .; CDR3 DNA: TGTGCCAGCAGCCACGAACCTACCTACAATGAGCAGTTCTTC; CDR3 protein: CASSHEPTYNEQFF
clone size: once; J gene: TRBJ2-5; V gene: TRBV28; D gene: TRBD2; CDR3 DNA: TGTGCCAGCAGTTTAGCGGGAGGTCGAGAGACCCAGTACTTC; CDR3 protein: CASSLAGGRETQYF
clone size: .; J gene: TRBJ2-7; V gene: TRBV2; D gene: TRBD2; CDR3 DNA: TGTGCCAGCAGCTTTAGGACTAGCCAATACGAGCAGTACTTC; CDR3 protein: CASSFRTSQYEQYF
clone size: .; J gene: TRBJ2-1; V gene: TRBV11-2; D gene: .; CDR3 DNA: TGTGCCAGCAGCTCCCTTCGGGGGAGCTCCTACAATGAGCAGTTCTTC; CDR3 protein: CASSSLRGSSYNEQFF
clone size: .; J gene: TRBJ2-1; V gene: TRBV28; D gene: .; CDR3 DNA: TGTGCCAGCAGTTTGTACAATGAGCAGTTCTTC; CDR3 protein: CASSLYNEQFF
clone size: .; J gene: TRBJ2-1; V gene: TRBV9; D gene: TRBD2; CDR3 DNA: TGTGCCAGCAGCGGCCGGACTAGCGGGAGAGGTGAGCAGTTCTTC; CDR3 protein: CASSGRTSGRGEQFF
clone size: .; J gene: TRBJ2-3; V gene: TRBV18; D gene: TRBD1; CDR3 DNA: TGTGCCAGCTCGCCGACAGGGACCGCAGATACGCAGTATTTT; CDR3 protein: CASSPTGTADTQYF
clone size: .; J gene: TRBJ2-1; V gene: TRBV27; D gene: .; CDR3 DNA: TGTGCCAGCAGTCAGACAGCCTCTACACTCTACAATGAGCAGTTCTTC; CDR3 protein: CASSQTASTLYNEQFF
clone size: .; J gene: TRBJ1-2; V gene: TRBV27; D gene: .; CDR3 DNA: TGTGCCAGCAGCCCGGACAGCGGGCTTGGCTACACCTTC; CDR3 protein: CASSPDSGLGYTF
clone size: .; J gene: TRBJ2-2; V gene: TRBV6-1; D gene: TRBD1; CDR3 DNA: TGTGCCAGCAGTGACCAGGGGGCCTTGGGCGGGGAGCTGTTTTTT; CDR3 protein: CASSDQGALGGELFF
clone size: .; J gene: TRBJ1-2; V gene: TRBV21-1; D gene: .; CDR3 DNA: TGTGCCAGCAGCAAAAAGGCAGGCTATGGCTACACCTTC; CDR3 protein: CASSKKAGYGYTF
clone size: .; J gene: TRBJ1-1; V gene: TRBV7-9; D gene: .; CDR3 DNA: TGTGCCAGCAGACGCTCCCAACAGGGTGGAAGCACTGAAGCTTTCTTT; CDR3 protein: CASRRSQQGGSTEAFF
clone size: once; J gene: TRBJ1-2; V gene: TRBV6-1; D gene: .; CDR3 DNA: TGTGCCAGCAGTGAATCGATGACAGGCTATGGCTACACCTTC; CDR3 protein: CASSESMTGYGYTF
clone size: .; J gene: TRBJ1-6; V gene: TRBV21-1; D gene: .; CDR3 DNA: TGTGCCAGCACCCCTAAAAATTCACCCCTCCACTTT; CDR3 protein: CASTPKNSPLHF
clone size: .; J gene: TRBJ2-5; V gene: TRBV2; D gene: .; CDR3 DNA: TGTGCCAGCAGTGGACACCGAGGGGAGACCCAGTACTTC; CDR3 protein: CASSGHRGETQYF
clone size: .; J gene: TRBJ2-7; V gene: TRBV5-6; D gene: TRBD2; CDR3 DNA: TGTGCCAGCAGCTTTTATAGTCGGGAGGAGGGCGAGCAGTACTTC; CDR3 protein: CASSFYSREEGEQYF
clone size: .; J gene: TRBJ1-5; V gene: TRBV7-2; D gene: TRBD1; CDR3 DNA: TGTGCCAGCAGCCGGGACAGGGGCCAGCATCAGCCCCAGCATTTT; CDR3 protein: CASSRDRGQHQPQHF